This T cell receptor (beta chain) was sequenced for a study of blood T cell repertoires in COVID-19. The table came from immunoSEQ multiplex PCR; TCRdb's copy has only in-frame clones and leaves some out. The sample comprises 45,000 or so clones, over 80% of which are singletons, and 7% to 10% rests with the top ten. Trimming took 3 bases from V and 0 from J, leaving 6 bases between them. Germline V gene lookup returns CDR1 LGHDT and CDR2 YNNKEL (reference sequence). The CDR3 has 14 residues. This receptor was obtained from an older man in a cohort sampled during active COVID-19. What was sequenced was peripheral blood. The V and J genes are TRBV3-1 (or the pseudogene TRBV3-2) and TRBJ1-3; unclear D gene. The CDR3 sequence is CASSHSYSGNTIYF. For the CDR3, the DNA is TGTGCCAGCAGCCATAGCTACTCTGGAAACACCATATATTTT.